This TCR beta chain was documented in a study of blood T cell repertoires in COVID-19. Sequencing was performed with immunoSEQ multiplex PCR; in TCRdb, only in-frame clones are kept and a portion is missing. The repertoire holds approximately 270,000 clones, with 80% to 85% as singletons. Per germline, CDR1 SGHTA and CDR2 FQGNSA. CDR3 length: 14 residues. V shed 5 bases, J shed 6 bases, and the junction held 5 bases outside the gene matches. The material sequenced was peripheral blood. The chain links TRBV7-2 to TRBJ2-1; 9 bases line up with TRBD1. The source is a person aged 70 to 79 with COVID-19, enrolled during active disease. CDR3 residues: CASSRGQGSNEQFF. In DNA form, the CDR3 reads TGTGCCAGCAGCAGGGGACAGGGTTCCAATGAGCAGTTCTTC.